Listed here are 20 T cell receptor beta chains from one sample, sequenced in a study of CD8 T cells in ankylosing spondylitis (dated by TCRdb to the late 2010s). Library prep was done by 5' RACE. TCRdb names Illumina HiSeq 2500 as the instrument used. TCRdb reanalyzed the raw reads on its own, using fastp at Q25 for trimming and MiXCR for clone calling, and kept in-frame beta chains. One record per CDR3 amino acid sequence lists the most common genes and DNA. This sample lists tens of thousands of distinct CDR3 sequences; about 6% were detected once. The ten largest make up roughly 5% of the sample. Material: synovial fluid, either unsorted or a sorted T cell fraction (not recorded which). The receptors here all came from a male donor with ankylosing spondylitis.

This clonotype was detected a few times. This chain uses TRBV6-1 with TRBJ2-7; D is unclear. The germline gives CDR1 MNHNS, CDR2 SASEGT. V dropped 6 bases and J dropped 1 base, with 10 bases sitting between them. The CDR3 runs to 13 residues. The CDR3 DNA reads TGTGCCAGCAGACGACTCGGATCCTACGAGCAGTACTTC. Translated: CASRRLGSYEQYF.

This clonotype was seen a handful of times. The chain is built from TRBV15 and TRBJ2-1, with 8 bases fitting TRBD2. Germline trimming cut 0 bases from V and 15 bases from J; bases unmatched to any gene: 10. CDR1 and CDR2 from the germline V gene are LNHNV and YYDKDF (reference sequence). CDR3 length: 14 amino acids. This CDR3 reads CATSRDSSGRVLFF. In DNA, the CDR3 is TGTGCCACCAGCAGAGATTCGAGCGGGAGAGTTCTGTTCTTC.

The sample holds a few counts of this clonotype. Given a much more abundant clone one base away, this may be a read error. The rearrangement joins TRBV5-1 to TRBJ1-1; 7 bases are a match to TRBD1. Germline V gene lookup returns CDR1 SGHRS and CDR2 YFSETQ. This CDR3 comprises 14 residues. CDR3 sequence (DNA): TGCGGCAGCAGCTTGGGGACAGTCAACACTGAAGCTTTCTTT. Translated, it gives CGSSLGTVNTEAFF.

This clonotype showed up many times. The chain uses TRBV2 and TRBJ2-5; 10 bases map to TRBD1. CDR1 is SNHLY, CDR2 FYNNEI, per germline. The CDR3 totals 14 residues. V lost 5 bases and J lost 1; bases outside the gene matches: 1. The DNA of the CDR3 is TGTGCCAGCAGTTGGACAGGGGGCCAAGAGACCCAGTACTTC. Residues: CASSWTGGQETQYF.

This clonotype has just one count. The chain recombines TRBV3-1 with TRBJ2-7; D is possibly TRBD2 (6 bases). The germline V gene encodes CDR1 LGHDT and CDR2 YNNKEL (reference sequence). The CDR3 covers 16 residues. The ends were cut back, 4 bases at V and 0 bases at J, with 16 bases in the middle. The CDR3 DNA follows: TGTGCCAGCAGCCGGAGGGGTTGGGGGGACTCCTACGAGCAGTACTTC. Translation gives CASSRRGWGDSYEQYF.

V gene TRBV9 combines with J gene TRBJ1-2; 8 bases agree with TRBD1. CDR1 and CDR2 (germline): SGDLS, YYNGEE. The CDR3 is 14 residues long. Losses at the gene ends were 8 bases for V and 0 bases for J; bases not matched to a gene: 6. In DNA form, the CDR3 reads TGTGCCAGTGACAGGGGAAGGGCTAACTATGGCTACACCTTC. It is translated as CASDRGRANYGYTF.

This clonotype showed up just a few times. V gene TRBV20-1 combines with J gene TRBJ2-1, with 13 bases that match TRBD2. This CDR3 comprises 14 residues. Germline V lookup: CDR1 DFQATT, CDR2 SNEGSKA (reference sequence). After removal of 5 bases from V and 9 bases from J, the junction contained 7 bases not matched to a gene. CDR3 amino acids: CSAPLAGGPSEQFF. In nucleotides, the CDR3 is TGCAGTGCTCCACTAGCGGGAGGGCCCAGTGAGCAGTTCTTC.

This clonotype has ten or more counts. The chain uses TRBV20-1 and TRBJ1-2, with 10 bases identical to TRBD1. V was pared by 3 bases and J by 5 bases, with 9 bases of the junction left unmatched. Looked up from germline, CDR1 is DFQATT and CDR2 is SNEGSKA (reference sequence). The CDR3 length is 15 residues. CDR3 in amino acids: CSASAGDRGMYGYTF. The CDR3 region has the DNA TGCAGTGCTAGCGCGGGGGACAGGGGAATGTATGGCTACACCTTC.

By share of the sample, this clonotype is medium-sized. The CDR3 DNA reads TGTGCCAGCAGCTTAGATGGCGGGAGCACAGATACGCAGTATTTT. Protein sequence: CASSLDGGSTDTQYF. V and J are TRBV7-2 and TRBJ2-3, with a possible D match to TRBD2 (5 bases). The germline CDR1 and CDR2 sequences are SGHTA and FQGNSA. Between the trimmed V and J ends, which lost 1 base and 0 bases, there was a span of 8 bases. CDR3 length: 15 residues.

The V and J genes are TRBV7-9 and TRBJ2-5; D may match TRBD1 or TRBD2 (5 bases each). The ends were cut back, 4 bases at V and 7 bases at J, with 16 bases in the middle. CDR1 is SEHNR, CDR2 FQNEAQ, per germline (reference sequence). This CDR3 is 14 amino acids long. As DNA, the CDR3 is TGTGCCAGCAGCTGGTCTGGGGCGCGGGCGACCCAGTACTTC. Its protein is CASSWSGARATQYF.

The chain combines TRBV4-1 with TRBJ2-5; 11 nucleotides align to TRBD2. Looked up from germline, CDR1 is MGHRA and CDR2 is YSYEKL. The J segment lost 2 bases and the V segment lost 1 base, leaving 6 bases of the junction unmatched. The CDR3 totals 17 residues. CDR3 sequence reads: CASSQGPIAGGQETQYF. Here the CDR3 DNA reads TGCGCCAGCAGCCAAGGTCCTATAGCGGGAGGGCAAGAGACCCAGTACTTC.

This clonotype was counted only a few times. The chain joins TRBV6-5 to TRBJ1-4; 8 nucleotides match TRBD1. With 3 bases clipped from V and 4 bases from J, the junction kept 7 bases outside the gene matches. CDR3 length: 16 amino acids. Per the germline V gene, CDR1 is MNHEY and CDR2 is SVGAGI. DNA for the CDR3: TGTGCCAGCAGTTATTCCGAGGACAGGGATAATGAAAAACTGTTTTTT. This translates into CASSYSEDRDNEKLFF.

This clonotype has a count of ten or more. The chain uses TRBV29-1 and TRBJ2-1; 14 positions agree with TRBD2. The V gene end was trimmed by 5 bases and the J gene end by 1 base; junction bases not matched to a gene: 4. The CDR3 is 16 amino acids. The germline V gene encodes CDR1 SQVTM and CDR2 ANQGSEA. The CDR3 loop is CSVTGLAGASYNEQFF. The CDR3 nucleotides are TGCAGCGTTACGGGACTAGCGGGAGCATCCTACAATGAGCAGTTCTTC.

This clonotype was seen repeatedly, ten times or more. The CDR3 here is CSVESGSQGEQFF. CDR3 nucleotides: TGCAGCGTTGAAAGCGGGTCCCAAGGGGAGCAGTTCTTC. The chain uses TRBV29-1 and TRBJ2-1, with a weak D call TRBD2 (6 bases). The germline V gene has CDR1 SQVTM and CDR2 ANQGSEA. This CDR3 region has 13 residues. V was shortened by 2 bases and J by 10 bases, with 15 bases between the two germline ends.

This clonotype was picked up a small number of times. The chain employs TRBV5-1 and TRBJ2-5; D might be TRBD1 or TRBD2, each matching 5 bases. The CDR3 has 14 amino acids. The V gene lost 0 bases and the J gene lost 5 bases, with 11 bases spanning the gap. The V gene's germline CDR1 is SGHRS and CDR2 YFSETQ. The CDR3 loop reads CASSLERGWETQYF. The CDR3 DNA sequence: TGCGCCAGCAGCTTGGAGAGGGGTTGGGAGACCCAGTACTTC.

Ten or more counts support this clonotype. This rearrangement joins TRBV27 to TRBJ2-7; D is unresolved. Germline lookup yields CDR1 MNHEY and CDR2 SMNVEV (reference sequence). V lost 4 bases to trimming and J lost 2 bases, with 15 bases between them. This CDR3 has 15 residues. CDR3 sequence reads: CASSSPPAATYEQYF. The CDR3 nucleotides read TGTGCCAGCAGTTCACCCCCCGCCGCCACCTACGAGCAGTACTTC.

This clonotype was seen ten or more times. The CDR3 sequence: CASRNRPVAHNEQFF. The CDR3 nucleotides are TGTGCCAGCAGAAATCGACCGGTGGCCCACAATGAGCAGTTCTTC. The V call is TRBV6-2 or TRBV6-3, the J call TRBJ2-1; no clear D. This CDR3 region has 15 residues. V lost 6 bases and J lost 5, with 17 bases in between. Germline loops: CDR1 MNHEY, CDR2 SVGEGT.

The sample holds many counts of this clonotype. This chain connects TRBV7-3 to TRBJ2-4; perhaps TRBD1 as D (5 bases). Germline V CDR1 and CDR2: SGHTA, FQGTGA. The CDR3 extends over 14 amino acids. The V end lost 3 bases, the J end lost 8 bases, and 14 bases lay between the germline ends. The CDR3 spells CASSFGAGQDIQYF. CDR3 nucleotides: TGTGCCAGCAGCTTTGGGGCCGGGCAGGACATTCAGTACTTC.

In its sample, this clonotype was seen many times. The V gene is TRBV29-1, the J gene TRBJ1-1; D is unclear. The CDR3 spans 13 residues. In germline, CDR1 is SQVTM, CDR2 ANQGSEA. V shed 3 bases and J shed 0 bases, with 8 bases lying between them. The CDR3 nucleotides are TGCAGCGTTGACGAGACATTGAACACTGAAGCTTTCTTT. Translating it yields CSVDETLNTEAFF.

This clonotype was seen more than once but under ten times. The CDR3 loop reads CASSLGVGNQPQHF. CDR3 nucleotides: TGTGCCAGCAGCTTAGGGGTTGGCAATCAGCCCCAGCATTTT. The rearrangement links TRBV11-2 to TRBJ1-5; unclear D gene. The V gene's germline CDR1 is SGHAT and CDR2 FQNNGV. Trimming removed 1 base at V and 2 bases at J, with 6 bases between. This CDR3 comprises 14 residues.